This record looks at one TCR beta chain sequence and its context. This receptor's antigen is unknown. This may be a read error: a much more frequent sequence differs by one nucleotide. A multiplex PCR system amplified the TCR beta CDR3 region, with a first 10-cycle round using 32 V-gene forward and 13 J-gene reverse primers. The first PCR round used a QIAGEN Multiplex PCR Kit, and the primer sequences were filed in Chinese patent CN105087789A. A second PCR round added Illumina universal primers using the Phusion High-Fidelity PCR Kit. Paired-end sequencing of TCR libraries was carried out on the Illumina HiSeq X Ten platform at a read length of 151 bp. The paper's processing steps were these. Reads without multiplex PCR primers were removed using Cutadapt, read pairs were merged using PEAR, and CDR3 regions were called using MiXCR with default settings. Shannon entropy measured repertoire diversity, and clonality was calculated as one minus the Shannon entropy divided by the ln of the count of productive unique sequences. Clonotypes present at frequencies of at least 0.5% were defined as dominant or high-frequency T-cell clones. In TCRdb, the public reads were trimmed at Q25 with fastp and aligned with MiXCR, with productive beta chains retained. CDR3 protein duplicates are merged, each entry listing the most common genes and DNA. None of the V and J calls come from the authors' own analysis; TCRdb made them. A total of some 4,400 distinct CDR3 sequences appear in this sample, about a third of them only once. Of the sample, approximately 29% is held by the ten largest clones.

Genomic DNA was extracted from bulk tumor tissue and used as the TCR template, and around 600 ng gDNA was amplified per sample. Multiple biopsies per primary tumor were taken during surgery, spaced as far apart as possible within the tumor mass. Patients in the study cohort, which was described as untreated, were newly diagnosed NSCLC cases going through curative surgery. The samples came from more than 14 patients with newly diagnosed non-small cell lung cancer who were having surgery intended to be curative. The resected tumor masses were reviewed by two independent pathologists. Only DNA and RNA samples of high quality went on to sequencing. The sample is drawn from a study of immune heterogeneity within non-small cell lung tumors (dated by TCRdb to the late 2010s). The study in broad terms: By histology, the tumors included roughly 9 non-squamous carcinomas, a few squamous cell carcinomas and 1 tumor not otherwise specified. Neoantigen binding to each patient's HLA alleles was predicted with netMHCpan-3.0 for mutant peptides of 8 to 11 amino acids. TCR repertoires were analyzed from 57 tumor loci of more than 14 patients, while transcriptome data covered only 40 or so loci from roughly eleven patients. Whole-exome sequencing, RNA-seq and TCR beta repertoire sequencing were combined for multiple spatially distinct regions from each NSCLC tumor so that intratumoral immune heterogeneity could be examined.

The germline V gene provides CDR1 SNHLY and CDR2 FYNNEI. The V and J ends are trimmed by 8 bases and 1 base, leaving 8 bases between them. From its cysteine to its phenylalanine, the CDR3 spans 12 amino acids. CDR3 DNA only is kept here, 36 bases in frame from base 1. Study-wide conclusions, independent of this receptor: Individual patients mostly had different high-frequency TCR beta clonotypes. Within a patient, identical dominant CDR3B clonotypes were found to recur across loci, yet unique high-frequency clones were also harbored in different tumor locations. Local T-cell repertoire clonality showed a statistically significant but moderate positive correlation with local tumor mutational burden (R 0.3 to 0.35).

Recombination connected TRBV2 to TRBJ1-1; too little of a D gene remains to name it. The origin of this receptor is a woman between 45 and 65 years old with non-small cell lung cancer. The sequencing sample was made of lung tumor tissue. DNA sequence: TGTGCCAGCGTAACTGGGAACACTGAAGCTTTCTTT. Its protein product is CASVTGNTEAFF.